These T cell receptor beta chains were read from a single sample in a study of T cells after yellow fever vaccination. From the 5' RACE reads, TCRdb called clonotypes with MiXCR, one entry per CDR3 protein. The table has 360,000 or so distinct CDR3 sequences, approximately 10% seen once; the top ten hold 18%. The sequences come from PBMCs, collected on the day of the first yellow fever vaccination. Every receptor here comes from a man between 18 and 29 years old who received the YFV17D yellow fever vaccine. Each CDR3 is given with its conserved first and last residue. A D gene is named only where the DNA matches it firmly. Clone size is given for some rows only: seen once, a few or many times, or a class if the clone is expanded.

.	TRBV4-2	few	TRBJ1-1	TGTGCCAGCAGCCAAGTAGCGGGGAACACTGAAGCTTTCTTT	CASSQVAGNTEAFF
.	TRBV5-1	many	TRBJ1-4	TGCGCCAGCAGCTTGGACAGGGCCAATGAAAAACTGTTTTTT	CASSLDRANEKLFF
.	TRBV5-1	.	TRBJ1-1	TGCGCCAGCAGCTTGGACCGAGATTACACTGAAGCTTTCTTT	CASSLDRDYTEAFF
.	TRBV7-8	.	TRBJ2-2	TGTGCCAGCAGCTTCGGGGAGCTAGTTAACGGGGAGCTGTTTTTT	CASSFGELVNGELFF
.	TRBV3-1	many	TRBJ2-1	TGTGCCAGCAGCCAAGCAGGGTTCTCCTACAATGAGCAGTTCTTC	CASSQAGFSYNEQFF
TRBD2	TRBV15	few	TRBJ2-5	TGTGCCACCAGCACCAAGAGAGTAGCTAGCGGTGAGACCCAGTACTTC	CATSTKRVASGETQYF
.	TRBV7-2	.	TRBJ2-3	TGTGCCAGCAGCTTAATTCGAGATACGCAGTATTTT	CASSLIRDTQYF
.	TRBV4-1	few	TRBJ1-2	TGCGCCAGCAGCCAAGCCCCACAGGGTATAAATGGCTACACCTTC	CASSQAPQGINGYTF
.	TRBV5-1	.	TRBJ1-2	TGCGCCAGCAGCTTCCGTGGGCCCGGGGCGCCCGGCTACACCTTC	CASSFRGPGAPGYTF
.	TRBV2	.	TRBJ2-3	TGTGCCAGCAGTGAACGGGACCACACAGATACGCAGTATTTT	CASSERDHTDTQYF
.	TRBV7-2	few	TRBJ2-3	TGTGCCAGCAGCTTAGCCGGGGGCTACGATACGCAGTATTTT	CASSLAGGYDTQYF
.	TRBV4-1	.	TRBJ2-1	TGCGCCAGCAGCCAAGAGTCGGGGTACAATGAGCAGTTCTTC	CASSQESGYNEQFF
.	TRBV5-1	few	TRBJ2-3	TGCGCCAGCAGCTTGTATGCGGGGACCTTTGATACGCAGTATTTT	CASSLYAGTFDTQYF
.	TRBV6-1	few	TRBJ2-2	TGTGCCAGCAGTGTAAGGGCAGGTTTATCGACCGGGGAGCTGTTTTTT	CASSVRAGLSTGELFF
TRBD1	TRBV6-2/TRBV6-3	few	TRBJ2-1	TGTGCCAGCAGTTTAAGGGACAGGGCTTACAATGAGCAGTTCTTC	CASSLRDRAYNEQFF
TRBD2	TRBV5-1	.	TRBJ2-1	TGCGCCAGCGGTTTTACCGGGACTAGCTTCTTCGAGCAGTTCTTC	CASGFTGTSFFEQFF
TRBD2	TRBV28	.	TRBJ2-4	TGTGCCAGCAGTATAATAGCGGGGGGAACGAACATTCAGTACTTC	CASSIIAGGTNIQYF
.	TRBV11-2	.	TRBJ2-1	TGTGCCAGCAGCTTAGATAAGGGCAGAGAGCAGTTCTTC	CASSLDKGREQFF
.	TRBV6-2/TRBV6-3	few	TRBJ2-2	TGTGCCACCCGAACAGACAGAAACACCGGGGAGCTGTTTTTT	CATRTDRNTGELFF
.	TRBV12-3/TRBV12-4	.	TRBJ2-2	TGTGCCAGCAGGACACCCCTATCCAGGGACACCGGGGAGCTGTTTTTT	CASRTPLSRDTGELFF
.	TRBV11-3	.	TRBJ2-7	TGTGCCAGCAGCTTCGGCCAGGGTGTCTACGAGCAGTACTTC	CASSFGQGVYEQYF
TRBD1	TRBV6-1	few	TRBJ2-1	TGTGCCACTACGCGGTACAGGGGATACAATGAGCAGTTCTTC	CATTRYRGYNEQFF
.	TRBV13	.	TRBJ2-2	TGTGCCAGCACCCTTGACGGATTCACCGGGGAGCTGTTTTTT	CASTLDGFTGELFF
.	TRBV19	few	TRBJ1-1	TGTGCCAGTAGGGACAGGAACACTGAAGCTTTCTTT	CASRDRNTEAFF
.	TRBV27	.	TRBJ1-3	TGTGCCAGCAGTAGGGACCCTTCTGGAAACACCATATATTTT	CASSRDPSGNTIYF
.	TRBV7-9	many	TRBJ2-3	TGTGCCAGCAGCTTAGTCCCCACTAGTTTCACAGATACGCAGTATTTT	CASSLVPTSFTDTQYF
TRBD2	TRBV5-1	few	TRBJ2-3	TGCGCCAGCAGGGGGATAGCGGGGGTGGCAGATACGCAGTATTTT	CASRGIAGVADTQYF
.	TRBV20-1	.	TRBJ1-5	TGCAGTGCTAGATTTTCAATCCGTGGCAATCAGCCCCAGCATTTT	CSARFSIRGNQPQHF
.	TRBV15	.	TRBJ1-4	TGTGCCACCAGCTACGACAGGAGGGGTGAAAAACTGTTTTTT	CATSYDRRGEKLFF
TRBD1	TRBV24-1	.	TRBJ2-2	TGTGCCACCAGTGACCGGACAGGGAACACCGGGGAGCTGTTTTTT	CATSDRTGNTGELFF
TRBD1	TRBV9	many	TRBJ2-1	TGTGCCAGCAGCGGGACAGGGGGTAATGAGCAGTTCTTC	CASSGTGGNEQFF
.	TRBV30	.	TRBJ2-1	TGTGCCTGGTCCCCCCTGGGGGCTGGGAATGAGCAGTTCTTC	CAWSPLGAGNEQFF
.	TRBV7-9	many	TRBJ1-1	TGTGCCAGCAGGTCATACACTGAAGCTTTCTTT	CASRSYTEAFF
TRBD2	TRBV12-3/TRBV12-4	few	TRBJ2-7	TGTGCCAGCAAAGGCGGGGGGGGAAGGAACGAGCAGTACTTC	CASKGGGGRNEQYF
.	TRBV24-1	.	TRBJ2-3	TGTGCCACCAGTCGGAAGACAGGCGGCGGTTGGACAGATACGCAGTATTTT	CATSRKTGGGWTDTQYF
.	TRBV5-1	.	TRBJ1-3	TGCGCCAGCAGCTTGTTCTCAGATGGAAACACCATATATTTT	CASSLFSDGNTIYF
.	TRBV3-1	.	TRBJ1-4	TGTGCCAGCAGCCAAGCGCGTGTAACTAATGAAAAACTGTTTTTT	CASSQARVTNEKLFF
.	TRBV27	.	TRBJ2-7	TGTGCCAGCAGTCTGGGGGGACAATCCTACGAGCAGTACTTC	CASSLGGQSYEQYF
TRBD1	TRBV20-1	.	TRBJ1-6	TGCAGTGCTAATACAGGGGTCGGCTCACCCCTCCACTTT	CSANTGVGSPLHF
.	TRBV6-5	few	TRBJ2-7	TGTGCCAGCAGTTACGAGGCGGGGCGCTCCTACGAGCAGTACTTC	CASSYEAGRSYEQYF
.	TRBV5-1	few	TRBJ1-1	TGCGCCAGCAGCTCTGACAGTAACACTGAAGCTTTCTTT	CASSSDSNTEAFF
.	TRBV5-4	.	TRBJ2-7	TGTGCCAGCAGCTTGCTTTCGGTATCCTACGAGCAGTACTTC	CASSLLSVSYEQYF
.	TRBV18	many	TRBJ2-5	TGTGCCAGCTCACAACAAGGCCATCTAGAGACCCAGTACTTC	CASSQQGHLETQYF
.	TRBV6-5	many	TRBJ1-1	TGTGCCAGCAGTTACTCAAAGGGGGGGGCCCACACTGAAGCTTTCTTT	CASSYSKGGAHTEAFF
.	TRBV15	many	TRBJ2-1	TGTGCCACCAGCAGGACGGACTACCACAATGAGCAGTTCTTC	CATSRTDYHNEQFF
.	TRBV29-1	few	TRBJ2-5	TGCAGCGTCGTCTTAGGGGACGGCCGTGGGACCCAGTACTTC	CSVVLGDGRGTQYF
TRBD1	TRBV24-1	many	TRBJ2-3	TGTGCCACCGGGACAGAGCATAGCACAGATACGCAGTATTTT	CATGTEHSTDTQYF
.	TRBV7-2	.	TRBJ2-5	TGTGCCAGCAGCTTATCGACGGGGTGGAAGACCCAGTACTTC	CASSLSTGWKTQYF
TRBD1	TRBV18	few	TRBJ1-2	TGTGCCAGCTCAACGACAGGGGACATCTATGGCTACACCTTC	CASSTTGDIYGYTF
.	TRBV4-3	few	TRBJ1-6	TGCGCCAGCAGCCAGACCCGGACGGTCAGCTCCTATAATTCACCCCTCCACTTT	CASSQTRTVSSYNSPLHF
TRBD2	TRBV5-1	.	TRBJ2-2	TGCGCCAGCAGCATCCGGACTAGCGGGGGGAACACCGGGGAGCTGTTTTTT	CASSIRTSGGNTGELFF
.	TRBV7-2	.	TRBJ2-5	TGTGCCAGCAGCTTAGCGGGGAGGGGGCAGGAGACCCAGTACTTC	CASSLAGRGQETQYF
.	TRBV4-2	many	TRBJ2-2	TGTGCCAGCAGCCAAGAGGGGGACAAACGAACAACCGGGGAGCTGTTTTTT	CASSQEGDKRTTGELFF
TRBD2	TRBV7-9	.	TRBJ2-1	TGTGCCAGCAGCTTAGCAGCGGGGGGGGAGGGAGAGCAGTTCTTC	CASSLAAGGEGEQFF
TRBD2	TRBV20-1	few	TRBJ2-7	TGCAGTGCTAGAGGTCGGGGGAGGGCCCACCCAGACGAGCAGTACTTC	CSARGRGRAHPDEQYF
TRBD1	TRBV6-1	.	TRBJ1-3	TGTGCCAGCGCCTATTCGGGACAGGGCACTGGAAACACCATATATTTT	CASAYSGQGTGNTIYF
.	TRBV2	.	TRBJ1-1	TGTGCCAGCAGACGGCGTAACACTGAAGCTTTCTTT	CASRRRNTEAFF
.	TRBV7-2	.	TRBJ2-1	TGTGCCAGCAGCTTCTGGGGGCGCGAGCAGTTCTTC	CASSFWGREQFF
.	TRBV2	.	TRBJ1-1	TGTGCCAGCAGTTCTCGGACACGGAACACTGAAGCTTTCTTT	CASSSRTRNTEAFF
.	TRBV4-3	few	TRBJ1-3	TGCGCCAGCAGCCGATCGCCGGGGAGCTCTGGAAACACCATATATTTT	CASSRSPGSSGNTIYF